The clone carrying this T cell receptor (beta chain) was picked up a small number of times. The antigen remains unidentified. The data derive from a study of molecular identifiers for immune sequencing clone quantification. Study information: Five portions were made in replicates from RNA of roughly 18,000 or 92,000 naive CD8 cells, and four underwent sequencing. Study findings and constraints: One cell's worth of spiked Jurkat TCR RNA was reportedly detectable among one million naive cells.

MiXCR was run by TCRdb on the PCR reads, yielding one entry per CDR3 protein. The sample yields some 10,000 distinct CDR3 sequences, around 17% seen once. This receptor was identified in a human donor in good health. Some libraries in this study had Jurkat cell RNA spiked in. Input material: naive CD8+ T cells from blood, with Jurkat cell RNA spiked in. Subset described: FACS-sorted CD8+CD4-CCR7+CD45RA+ naive T cells.

The CDR3 reads CASSTGGDQPQHF. In DNA form, the CDR3 reads TGTGCCAGTAGTACAGGGGGTGATCAGCCCCAGCATTTT. V gene TRBV19 combines with J gene TRBJ1-5, with 7 bases identical to TRBD1. This CDR3 has 13 amino acids. The germline CDR1 and CDR2 sequences are LNHDA and SQIVND (reference sequence). V dropped 4 bases and J dropped 5; count of bases not matched to a gene: 2.